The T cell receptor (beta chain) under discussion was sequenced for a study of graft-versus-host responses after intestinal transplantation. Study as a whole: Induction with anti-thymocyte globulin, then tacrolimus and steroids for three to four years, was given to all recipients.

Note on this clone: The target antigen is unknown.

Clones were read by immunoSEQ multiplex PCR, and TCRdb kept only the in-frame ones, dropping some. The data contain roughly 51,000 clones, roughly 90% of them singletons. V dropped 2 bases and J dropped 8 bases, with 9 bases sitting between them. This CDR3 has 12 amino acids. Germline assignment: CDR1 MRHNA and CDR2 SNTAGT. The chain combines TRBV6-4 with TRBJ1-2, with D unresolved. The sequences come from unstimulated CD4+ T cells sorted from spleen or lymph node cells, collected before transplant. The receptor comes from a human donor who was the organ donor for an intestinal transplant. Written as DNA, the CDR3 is TGTGCCAGCAGTGACGCCGGTCTGGGCTACACCTTC. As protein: CASSDAGLGYTF.